The source of this T cell receptor (beta chain) is a study of cytomegalovirus exposure and HLA in healthy donors. As for the study in general: A subsequent analysis stated that the roughly 130 validation repertoires were run on the same platform as the 550 to 750 first-cohort repertoires.

Findings and limits, study-wide: Subsequent analysis revealed that first-cohort TCR clusters tended to co-occur in the 130 or so validation repertoires.

In the case of this clone: Its antigen is still unknown.

The V and J ends lost 4 bases and 1 base, in that order; junction bases with no gene match: 3. This CDR3 region has 15 residues. Germline CDR1 and CDR2: SGHRS and YFSETQ. A roughly 120-subject validation cohort, separate from the approximately 700-subject first cohort, supplied the donors. This table comes from immunoSEQ multiplex PCR, and its TCRdb copy is limited to in-frame clones, with some not included. The data hold around 250,000 clones, with 90% observed a single time. V and J are TRBV5-1 and TRBJ2-3; 10 nucleotides match TRBD2. The source of this sequence is a woman aged 18-29 years in good health and CMV-seronegative. The sample taken for sequencing was PBMCs. This CDR3 is CASSDLAGGTDTQYF. The CDR3 DNA reads TGCGCCAGCAGCGACCTAGCGGGGGGCACAGATACGCAGTATTTT.